These 4 T cell receptor beta chains were all obtained from the same sample, sequenced in a study of cytomegalovirus exposure and HLA in healthy donors (dated by TCRdb to the late 2010s). The protocol used for the library was the immunoSEQ multiplex PCR assay. The multiplex PCR relied on a mix of 60 forward primers for TCR Vbeta segments and 13 reverse primers for TCR Jbeta segments. The table comes from immuneACCESS by way of TCRdb, which keeps in-frame sequences with V and J called. Part of the clones is missing from these tables; in studies checked, under half for an unresolved V gene and the rest for unknown reasons. This sample's listing comprises approximately 110,000 clones. Together, the top ten hold roughly 2.5% of the sample. Sample: PBMCs. These receptors all stem from a man between 25 and 39 years old in good health and CMV-seronegative.

This chain joins TRBV30 and TRBJ1-5, with 9 bases matching TRBD1. The CDR3 length is 15 residues. V dropped 2 bases and J dropped 4; count of bases not matched to a gene: 6. Germline CDR1 reads GTSNPN; CDR2 reads SVGIG (reference sequence). CDR3 region: CAWSIRDRVNQPQHF. DNA of the CDR3: TGTGCCTGGAGTATAAGGGACAGGGTAAATCAGCCCCAGCATTTT. Complete variable domain (other parts from reference TRBV30 and TRBJ1-5): SQTIHQWPATLVQPVGSPLSLECTVEGTSNPNLYWYRQAAGRGLQLLFYSVGIGQISSEVPQNLSASRPQDRQFILSSKKLLLSDSGFYLCAWSIRDRVNQPQHFGDGTRLSIL.

The CDR3 DNA follows: TGTGCCAGCAGCTTAGCGCTCGGCTATGGCTACACCTTC. Encoded protein: CASSLALGYGYTF. The gene calls are TRBV7-2 and TRBJ1-2; no clear D gene. The V and J ends lost 0 bases and 4 bases respectively, with 6 bases between them. Germline CDR1 and CDR2: SGHTA and FQGNSA. CDR3 length: 13 residues.

The chain couples TRBV7-2 to TRBJ2-7; no firm D call. Trimming left V 1 base short and J 9 bases short, with 13 bases between. The CDR3 has 13 residues. Germline values: CDR1 SGHTA, CDR2 FQGNSA. The CDR3 here is CASSLDYHGGQYF. The CDR3 coding sequence is TGTGCCAGCAGCTTAGATTACCATGGCGGGCAGTACTTC.

Note on this clone: At one boundary the junction diverges from the germline segment, which might be a read error. The chain combines TRBV10-3 with TRBJ2-7, with TRBD2 as a possible D gene (5 bases). Per the germline V gene, CDR1 is ENHRY and CDR2 is SYGVKD. This CDR3 region has 12 residues. This CDR3 is CAISEPTTNSLF. The CDR3 DNA reads as TGTGCCATCAGTGAGCCGACTACCAACTCACTCTTC.